The next 10 T cell receptor beta chains were all read from a single sample in a study of early T cells in non-severe SARS-CoV-2 infection. TCRdb re-derived calls from the 5' RACE reads in MiXCR, one entry per CDR3 protein. The profile covers about 36,000 distinct CDR3 sequences, with 6% to 8.5% appearing a single time and about 25% taken by the ten largest. The sequencing here drew on whole blood, taken at baseline. Source of these receptors: an adult who was a healthcare worker with PCR-confirmed SARS-CoV-2 infection or an uninfected control (not recorded which).

The rearrangement uses TRBV10-1 and TRBJ2-4; 7 bases line up with TRBD1. Germline-derived CDR1 and CDR2 are WNHNN and SYGVQD (reference sequence). With 6 bases clipped from V and 5 bases from J, the junction kept 4 bases outside the gene matches. The CDR3 covers 13 residues. The CDR3 sequence is CASSRDRENIQYF. CDR3 DNA: TGCGCCAGCAGCAGGGACAGAGAAAACATTCAGTACTTC.

This chain uses TRBV25-1 with TRBJ2-1; D might be TRBD2 (6 bases). Trimming cost V 0 bases and J 10 bases, with 19 bases left between them. CDR3 length: 16 amino acids. From germline, CDR1 is MGHDK and CDR2 SYGVNS. The CDR3 DNA reads TGTGCCAGCAGTGAATATGGAGGGGTCCCCCCACGGGAGCAGTTCTTC. As protein: CASSEYGGVPPREQFF.

J is TRBJ2-3 and V is TRBV10-3, with D perhaps TRBD2 (6 bases). Trimming stripped 0 bases from V and 0 bases from J, with 10 bases between. CDR3 length: 16 residues. Germline V gene lookup returns CDR1 ENHRY and CDR2 SYGVKD. As DNA, the CDR3 is TGTGCCATCAGTGAGTCCAGGGCGGGGAGCACAGATACGCAGTATTTT. Amino acids: CAISESRAGSTDTQYF.

This clonotype has at least ten counts. The V and J genes are TRBV30 and TRBJ1-1; D is unclear. Trimming removed 3 bases from V and 5 bases from J, with 7 bases in between. The CDR3 spans 11 residues. The germline V gene encodes CDR1 GTSNPN and CDR2 SVGIG (reference sequence). The CDR3 sequence is CAWRWLTEAFF. CDR3 bases: TGTGCCTGGAGGTGGCTGACTGAAGCTTTCTTT.

This clonotype was counted ten times or more. The chain employs TRBV15 and TRBJ1-6, with D possibly matching TRBD1 (6 bases). This CDR3 is 15 amino acids long. The germline CDR1 and CDR2 sequences are LNHNV and YYDKDF (reference sequence). The ends were cut back, 3 bases at V and 9 bases at J, with 15 bases in the middle. The CDR3 DNA reads TGTGCCACCAGCAGGGGGGCAAATAGTGGTTCACCCCTCCACTTT. Protein product: CATSRGANSGSPLHF. Drawing the rest from reference TRBV15 and TRBJ1-6, the complete variable domain is DAMVIQNPRYQVTQFGKPVTLSCSQTLNHNVMYWYQQKSSQAPKLLFHYYDKDFNNEADTPDNFQSRRPNTSFCFLDIRSPGLGDTAMYLCATSRGANSGSPLHFGNGTRLTVT.

This clonotype was counted between two and nine times. In DNA form, the CDR3 reads TGCGCCAGCAGCCAAGAGAGACTAGCGGGAGCGGCGGACTACGAGCAGTACTTC. This encodes CASSQERLAGAADYEQYF. This chain uses TRBV4-3 with TRBJ2-7, with TRBD2 matching over 12 bases. V shed 0 bases, J shed 3 bases, and the junction held 9 bases outside the gene matches. Germline loops: CDR1 LGHNA, CDR2 YSLEER. The CDR3 totals 18 residues.

This clonotype has just a few counts. The junction does not match germline at one end; this may be a read error. V gene TRBV7-2 combines with J gene TRBJ1-6; no clear D gene. CDR3 length: 14 residues. The V gene's germline CDR1 is SGHTA and CDR2 FQGNSA. This chain's CDR3 is CASSFAGKDSPLPF. The DNA for the CDR3 is TGTGCCAGCAGCTTCGCCGGTAAAGATTCACCCCTCCCTTTT.

The CDR3 loop reads CASNTGGTNYNEQFF. CDR3 in DNA: TGTGCCAGCAACACCGGCGGCACGAACTACAATGAGCAGTTCTTC. This chain uses TRBV28 with TRBJ2-1; D remains ambiguous. CDR1 and CDR2 from the germline V gene are MDHEN and SYDVKM. Trimming took 7 bases from V and 3 from J, leaving 16 bases between them. The CDR3 totals 15 residues.

The chain links TRBV20-1 to TRBJ2-5, with 7 bases aligning to TRBD2. V shed 2 bases and J 4 bases; nucleotides not matched to a gene: 10. The CDR3 extends over 15 amino acids. Germline V lookup: CDR1 DFQATT, CDR2 SNEGSKA (reference sequence). Here the CDR3 DNA reads TGCAGTGCTAGATCCCAGGGCCCGGGAGGAGAGACCCAGTACTTC. This gives the protein CSARSQGPGGETQYF.

This clonotype was seen repeatedly, ten times or more. The chain uses TRBV5-1 and TRBJ1-1, with no clear D. The CDR3 runs 13 residues. Germline V gives CDR1 SGHRS, CDR2 YFSETQ. V lost 0 bases to trimming and J lost 2 bases, with 5 bases between them. The CDR3 sequence: CASSLAYNTEAFF. The CDR3 region has the DNA TGCGCCAGCAGCTTGGCATACAACACTGAAGCTTTCTTT.